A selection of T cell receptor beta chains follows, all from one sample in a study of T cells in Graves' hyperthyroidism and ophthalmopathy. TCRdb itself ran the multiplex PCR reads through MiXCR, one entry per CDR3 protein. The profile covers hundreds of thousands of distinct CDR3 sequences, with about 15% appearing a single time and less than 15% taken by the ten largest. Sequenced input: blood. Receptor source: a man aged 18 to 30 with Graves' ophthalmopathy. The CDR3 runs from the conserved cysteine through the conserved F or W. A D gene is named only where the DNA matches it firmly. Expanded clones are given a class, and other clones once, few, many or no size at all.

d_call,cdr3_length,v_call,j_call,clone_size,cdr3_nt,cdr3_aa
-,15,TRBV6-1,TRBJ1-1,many,TGTGCCAGCAGTGAAGTTTGGGGGGGGAGGACTGAAGCTTTCTTT,CASSEVWGGRTEAFF
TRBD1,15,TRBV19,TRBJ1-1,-,TGTGCCAGGAGTCCTACACACAGGGGGAACACTGAAGCTTTCTTT,CARSPTHRGNTEAFF
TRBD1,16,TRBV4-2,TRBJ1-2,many,TGTGCCAGCAGCCAAGAGGGACAGGGGGCGATCGATGGCTACACCTTC,CASSQEGQGAIDGYTF
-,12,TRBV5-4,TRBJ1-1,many,TGTGCCAGCAGCCTCACGGGGGGCGAAGCTTTCTTT,CASSLTGGEAFF
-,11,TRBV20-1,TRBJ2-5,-,TGCAGTGCTAACAGGGAAGAGACCCAGTACTTC,CSANREETQYF
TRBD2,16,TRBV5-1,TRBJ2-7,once,TGCGCCAGCAGCTTGACGGGAGGGCCTCCCTCCTACGAGCAGTACTTC,CASSLTGGPPSYEQYF
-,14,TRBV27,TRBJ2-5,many,TGTGCCAGCAGTCCCCGTGCCATAAGGGAGACCCAGTACTTC,CASSPRAIRETQYF
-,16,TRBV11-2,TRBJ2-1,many,TGTGCCAGCAGCCCTGGGCCGGAGATATTCTACAATGAGCAGTTCTTC,CASSPGPEIFYNEQFF
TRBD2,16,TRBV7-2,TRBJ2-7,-,TGTGCCAGCAGCGTCGGGCGAGTAGCGGGAGATTACGAGCAGTACTTC,CASSVGRVAGDYEQYF
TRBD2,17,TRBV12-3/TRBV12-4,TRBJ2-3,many,TGTGCCAGCAGTCCGCGGACTAGCGGCACTAGCACAGATACGCAGTATTTT,CASSPRTSGTSTDTQYF
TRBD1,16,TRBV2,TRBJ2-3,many,TGTGCCAGCAGGGGCACCGGGACAGGGGGCACAGATACGCAGTATTTT,CASRGTGTGGTDTQYF
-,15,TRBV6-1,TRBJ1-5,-,TGTGCCAGCAGTGTTCTTGCGTCTAACAATCAGCCCCAGCATTTT,CASSVLASNNQPQHF
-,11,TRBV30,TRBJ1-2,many,TGTGCCTGGAGTCTACAGAATGGCTACACCTTC,CAWSLQNGYTF
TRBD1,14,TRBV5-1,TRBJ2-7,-,TGCGCCAGCAGCCGGGACAGTCAATTTTACGAGCAGTACTTC,CASSRDSQFYEQYF
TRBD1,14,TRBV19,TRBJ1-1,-,TGTGCCAGTAGTCCGGGACAGGAGCTCGGTGAGGCTTTCTTT,CASSPGQELGEAFF
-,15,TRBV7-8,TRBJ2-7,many,TGTGCCAGCAGCTTAGGGGGCGGGCTCGGGAATGAGCAGTACTTC,CASSLGGGLGNEQYF
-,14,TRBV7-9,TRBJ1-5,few,TGTGCCAGCAGCTTAAGTAATCCAGATCAGCCCCAGCATTTT,CASSLSNPDQPQHF
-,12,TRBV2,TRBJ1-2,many,TGTGCCGGAGGGCAGGTGAACTATGGCTACACCTTC,CAGGQVNYGYTF
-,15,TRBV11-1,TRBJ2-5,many,TGTGCCAGCAGCCTCAACACTATAGGGCTAGAGACCCAGTACTTC,CASSLNTIGLETQYF
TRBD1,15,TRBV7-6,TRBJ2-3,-,TGTGCCAGCAGTTATAGGACAGGGGCGGTAGATACGCAGTATTTT,CASSYRTGAVDTQYF
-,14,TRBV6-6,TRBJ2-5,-,TGTGCCAGCAGTTACGATCTGGGGCAGGAGACCCAGTACTTC,CASSYDLGQETQYF
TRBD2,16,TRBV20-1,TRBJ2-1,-,TGCAGTGCCCAGGGGACTAGCGGGGGGTACTACAATGAGCAGTTCTTC,CSAQGTSGGYYNEQFF
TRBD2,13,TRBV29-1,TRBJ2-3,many,TGCAGCGGATATGAGGGAGGGACAGATACGCAGTATTTT,CSGYEGGTDTQYF
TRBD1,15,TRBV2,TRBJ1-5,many,TGTGCCAGCAGTGACAGGGGGATTCAGAATCAGCCCCAGCATTTT,CASSDRGIQNQPQHF
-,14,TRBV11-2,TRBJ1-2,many,TGTGCCAGCAGCTTAGAGCTGGGGGCAGTGGGCTACACCTTC,CASSLELGAVGYTF